There are a few counts of the clone carrying this T cell receptor beta chain. Its cognate antigen is unknown. The data were obtained in a study of T-cell memory formation after mild COVID-19. TCRdb called the 5' RACE reads again in MiXCR, with one record for every CDR3 protein. The top ten clones hold 22% of a sample with about 350,000 distinct CDR3 sequences, roughly 13% of them seen once. The CDR3 extends over 15 amino acids. Germline assignment: CDR1 MNHNS and CDR2 SASEGT. Trimming removed 7 bases at V and 5 bases at J, with 19 bases between. Study findings and constraints: Prior to infection, memory already included some responding clones, suggesting cross-reactive memory joined. The CD4+ clones that contracted clustered mainly within CM and EM, and the CD8+ clones concentrated in EMRA.

The origin of this receptor is a man aged 18 to 35 who had mild COVID-19 (a few samples of this study predate the infection). Cell type and time point are not known. The rearrangement uses TRBV6-1 and TRBJ2-3, with a possible D match to TRBD2 (7 bases). Sequenced input: PBMCs or a T cell subset sorted from them (not recorded which). The CDR3 reads CASTPRGGDGDTQYF. CDR3 sequence (DNA): TGTGCCAGCACTCCAAGAGGGGGGGACGGAGATACGCAGTATTTT.